This T cell receptor beta chain emerged from a study of T cell responses to AZD1222 COVID-19 vaccine. General observations from the study: Just six people given AZD1222 tested seropositive at baseline. As reported, nearly half of all spike-specific TCRs target variant regions that are unmutated.

As for this clone: The antigen is undetermined.

The data were produced by immunoSEQ multiplex PCR, yet TCRdb's version contains in-frame clones alone and is incomplete. The data contain some 120,000 clones, more than 80% of them seen just once; the ten biggest clones take up 3.5% to 5%. Trimming took 4 bases from V and 3 from J, leaving 4 bases between them. Germline V gene data show CDR1 as SGHRS and CDR2 as YFSETQ. CDR3 length: 12 residues. The J gene is TRBJ2-2, the V gene TRBV5-1, with D hard to call. The receptor comes from an adult who received the AZD1222 COVID-19 vaccine. The sample here was peripheral blood, taken 28 days after the second AZD1222 dose. CDR3 in DNA: TGCGCCAGCAGCCCATACACCGGGGAGCTGTTTTTT. Protein product: CASSPYTGELFF. Complete variable domain (other parts from reference TRBV5-1 and TRBJ2-2): KAGVTQTPRYLIKTRGQQVTLSCSPISGHRSVSWYQQTPGQGLQFLFEYFSETQRNKGNFPGRFSGRQFSNSRSEMNVSTLELGDSALYLCASSPYTGELFFGEGSRLTVL.